This T cell receptor (beta chain) was captured in a study of post-analysis software for immune sequencing data. The wider study: There were relapsing-remitting, secondary progressive and progressive-relapsing multiple sclerosis among the disease courses included.

The CDR3 sequence is 17 residues long. Germline V gene lookup returns CDR1 SGHTA and CDR2 FQGNSA. After removal of 5 bases from V and 0 bases from J, the junction contained 4 bases not matched to a gene. This clonotype came up a few times. Its antigen remains unknown. Regarding the study as a whole: Multiple sclerosis patients showed significantly lower normalized Chao1 diversity than controls did. A handful of TRBV segments occurring more often in patients than controls included TRBV5-6, TRBV5-1 and TRBV20-1. Analysis by F measure revealed that same-batch samples clustered strongly together.

Prepared libraries of TCR beta cDNA carried unique molecular identifiers. TCRdb reprocessed the PCR reads with MiXCR, giving one entry per CDR3 protein. The data hold roughly 800,000 distinct CDR3 sequences, with about 43% observed a single time. Sequencing was done on a sample of blood. The rearrangement uses TRBV7-2 and TRBJ2-6; 10 bases align to TRBD1. The sequence was collected from a girl aged 10 to 17 with multiple sclerosis. The CDR3 reads CASSPTGGISGANVLTF. Written as DNA, the CDR3 is TGTGCCAGCAGCCCGACAGGGGGCATCTCTGGGGCCAACGTCCTGACTTTC.